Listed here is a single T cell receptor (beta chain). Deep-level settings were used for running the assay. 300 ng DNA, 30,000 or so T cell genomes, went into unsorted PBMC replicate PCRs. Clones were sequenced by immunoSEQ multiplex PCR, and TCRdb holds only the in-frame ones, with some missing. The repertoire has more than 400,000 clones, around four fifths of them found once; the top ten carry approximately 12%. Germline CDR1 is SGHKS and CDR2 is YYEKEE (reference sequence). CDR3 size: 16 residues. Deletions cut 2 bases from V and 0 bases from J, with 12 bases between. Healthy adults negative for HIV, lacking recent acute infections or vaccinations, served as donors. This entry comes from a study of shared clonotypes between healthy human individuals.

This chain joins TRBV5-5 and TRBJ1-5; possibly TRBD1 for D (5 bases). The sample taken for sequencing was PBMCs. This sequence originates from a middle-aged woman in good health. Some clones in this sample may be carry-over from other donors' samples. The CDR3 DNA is TGTGCCAGCAGCTTACGGGGGAGTTATAGCAATCAGCCCCAGCATTTT. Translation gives CASSLRGSYSNQPQHF.